This T cell receptor (beta chain) was retrieved from a study of T cell responses to AZD1222 COVID-19 vaccine. Findings and limits, study-wide: There were vaccine-associated CD4 TCRs across spike, dominant at 160-218 and 743-854. Seropositive status at baseline applied to only a handful of AZD1222 recipients. Two AZD1222 administrations were followed by greater Spike-specific TCR breadth and depth.

The method was immunoSEQ multiplex PCR; TCRdb's version includes in-frame clones alone and lacks a portion of them. The sample shows 150,000 to 200,000 clones, approximately 90% of them seen only once. Analyses pooled second doses at about 4 or about 12 weeks. The CDR3 sequence is 16 residues long. The ends were cut back, 5 bases at V and 2 bases at J, with 19 bases in the middle. Germline CDR1 and CDR2: SGHTA and FQGTGA. On this clone itself: Its antigen remains unknown.

This receptor was taken from an adult who received the AZD1222 COVID-19 vaccine. Sequenced material: peripheral blood, taken 28 days after the second AZD1222 dose. The chain joins TRBV7-3 to TRBJ2-7; possibly TRBD2 for D (6 bases). CDR3 DNA sequence: TGTGCCAGCAGCCCCCGTCGTACGGGAGCACCCTACGAGCAGTACTTC. Translation: CASSPRRTGAPYEQYF.